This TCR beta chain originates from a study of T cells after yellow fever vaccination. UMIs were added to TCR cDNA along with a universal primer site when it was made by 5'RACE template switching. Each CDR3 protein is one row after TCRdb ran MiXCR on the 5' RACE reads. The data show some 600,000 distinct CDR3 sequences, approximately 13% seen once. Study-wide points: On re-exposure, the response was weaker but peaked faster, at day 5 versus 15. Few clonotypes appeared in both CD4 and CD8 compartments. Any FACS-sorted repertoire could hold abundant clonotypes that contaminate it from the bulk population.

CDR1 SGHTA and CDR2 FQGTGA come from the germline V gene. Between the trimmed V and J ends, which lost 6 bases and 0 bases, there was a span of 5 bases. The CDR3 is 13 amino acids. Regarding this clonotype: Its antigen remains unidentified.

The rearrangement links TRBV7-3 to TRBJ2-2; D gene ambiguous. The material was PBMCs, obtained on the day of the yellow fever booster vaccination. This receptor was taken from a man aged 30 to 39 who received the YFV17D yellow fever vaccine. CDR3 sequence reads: CASRTANTGELFF. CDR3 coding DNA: TGTGCCAGCAGAACCGCGAACACCGGGGAGCTGTTTTTT.